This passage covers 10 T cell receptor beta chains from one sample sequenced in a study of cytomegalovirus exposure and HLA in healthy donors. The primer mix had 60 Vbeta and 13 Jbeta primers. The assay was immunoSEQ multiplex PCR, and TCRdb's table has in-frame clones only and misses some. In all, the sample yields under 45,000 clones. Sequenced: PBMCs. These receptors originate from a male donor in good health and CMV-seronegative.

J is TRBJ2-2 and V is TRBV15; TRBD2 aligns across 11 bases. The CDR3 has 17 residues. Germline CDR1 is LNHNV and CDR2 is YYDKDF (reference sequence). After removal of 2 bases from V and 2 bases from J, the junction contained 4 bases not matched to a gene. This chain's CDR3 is CATSRTSGGRNTGELFF. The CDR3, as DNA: TGTGCCACCAGCAGAACTAGCGGGGGCCGCAACACCGGGGAGCTGTTTTTT. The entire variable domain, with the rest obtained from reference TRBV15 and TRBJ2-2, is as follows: DAMVIQNPRYQVTQFGKPVTLSCSQTLNHNVMYWYQQKSSQAPKLLFHYYDKDFNNEADTPDNFQSRRPNTSFCFLDIRSPGLGDTAMYLCATSRTSGGRNTGELFFGEGSRLTVL.

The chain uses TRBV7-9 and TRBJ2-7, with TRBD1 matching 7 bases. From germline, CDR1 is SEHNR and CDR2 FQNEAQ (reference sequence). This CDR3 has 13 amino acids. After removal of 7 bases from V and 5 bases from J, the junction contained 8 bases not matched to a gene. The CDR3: CASTKTGSNEQYF. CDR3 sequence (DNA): TGTGCCAGCACAAAGACAGGGAGCAACGAGCAGTACTTC.

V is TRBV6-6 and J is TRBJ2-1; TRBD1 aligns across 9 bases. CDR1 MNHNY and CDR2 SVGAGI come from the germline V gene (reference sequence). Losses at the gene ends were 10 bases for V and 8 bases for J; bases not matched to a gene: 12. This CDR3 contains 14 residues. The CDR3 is CATRDREKYHEQFF. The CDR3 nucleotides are TGTGCCACCCGGGACAGGGAAAAGTACCATGAGCAGTTCTTC.

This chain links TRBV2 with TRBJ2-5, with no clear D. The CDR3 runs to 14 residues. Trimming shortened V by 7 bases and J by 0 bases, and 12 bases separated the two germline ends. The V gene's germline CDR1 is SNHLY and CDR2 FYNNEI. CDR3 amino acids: CASKLSLYQETQYF. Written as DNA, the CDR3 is TGTGCCAGCAAATTGTCCCTGTACCAAGAGACCCAGTACTTC.

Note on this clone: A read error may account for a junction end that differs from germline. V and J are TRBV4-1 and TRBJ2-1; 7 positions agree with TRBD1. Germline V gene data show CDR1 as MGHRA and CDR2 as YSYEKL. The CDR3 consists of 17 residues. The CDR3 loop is CASSPFGQAISDNEQFF. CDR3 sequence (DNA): TGCGCCAGCAGCCCTTTCGGACAGGCCATCTCCGACAATGAGCAGTTCTTC.

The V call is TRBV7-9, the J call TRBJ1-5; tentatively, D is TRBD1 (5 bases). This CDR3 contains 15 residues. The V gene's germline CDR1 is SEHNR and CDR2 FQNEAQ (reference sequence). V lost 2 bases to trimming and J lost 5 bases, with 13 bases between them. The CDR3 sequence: CASSLSGGVYQPQHF. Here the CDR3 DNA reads TGTGCCAGCAGCTTATCGGGGGGTGTTTATCAGCCCCAGCATTTT.

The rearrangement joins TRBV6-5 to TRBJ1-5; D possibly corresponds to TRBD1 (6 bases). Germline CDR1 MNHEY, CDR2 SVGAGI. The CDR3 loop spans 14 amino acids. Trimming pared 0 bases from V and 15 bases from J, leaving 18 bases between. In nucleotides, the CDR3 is TGTGCCAGCAGTTACTCTTCACAGGGCCCCAGGATGCATTTT. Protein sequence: CASSYSSQGPRMHF.

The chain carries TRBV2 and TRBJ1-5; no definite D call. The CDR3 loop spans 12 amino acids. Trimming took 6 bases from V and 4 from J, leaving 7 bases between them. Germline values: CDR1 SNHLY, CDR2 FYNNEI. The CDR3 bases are TGTGCCAGCAGCTTGCGGAATCAGCCCCAGCATTTT. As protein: CASSLRNQPQHF.

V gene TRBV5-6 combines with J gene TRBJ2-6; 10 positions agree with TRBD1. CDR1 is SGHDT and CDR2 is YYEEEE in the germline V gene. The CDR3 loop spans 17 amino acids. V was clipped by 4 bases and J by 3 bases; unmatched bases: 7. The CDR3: CASSAPGQGFGANVLTF. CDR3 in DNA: TGTGCCAGCAGCGCCCCGGGACAGGGGTTTGGGGCCAACGTCCTGACTTTC.

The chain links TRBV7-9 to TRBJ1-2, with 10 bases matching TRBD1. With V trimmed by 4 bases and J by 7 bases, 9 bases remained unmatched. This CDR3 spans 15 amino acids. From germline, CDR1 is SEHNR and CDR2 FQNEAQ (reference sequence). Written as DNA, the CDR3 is TGTGCCAGCAGCTGGGGGGCGACAGGGGGCAGTGGCTACACCTTC. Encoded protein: CASSWGATGGSGYTF.